This record covers a single T cell receptor (beta chain). These data are taken from a study of CD8+ T cells in alopecia areata. In the study overall: Tofacitinib was taken orally by treated patients, and the dose was 5 to 10 mg twice daily. Disease severity was quantified as SALT score of affected scalp area.

Germline lookup yields CDR1 SGHDT and CDR2 YYEEEE. This CDR3 comprises 13 residues. Trimming shortened V by 1 base and J by 0 bases, and 4 bases separated the two germline ends. RNA, once extracted, was reverse transcribed into cDNA for use as the sequencing template. Measured with immunoSEQ multiplex PCR; TCRdb has only the in-frame clones, and not every one. The sample shows approximately 45,000 clones, roughly 65% of them seen only once. Documented treatment: oral pan-JAK inhibitor, 5-10 mg twice daily. This clonotype originated in a human donor with alopecia areata. The chain employs TRBV5-6 and TRBJ1-1; D remains unclear. The source material was CD8+ T cells sorted from blood, sampled at week 4, from a patient treated with tofacitinib. CDR3 in DNA: TGTGCCAGCAGCTTGTCTATGAACACTGAAGCTTTCTTT. Amino acids: CASSLSMNTEAFF. The full variable domain, its missing parts supplied by reference TRBV5-6 and TRBJ1-1, is DAGVTQSPTHLIKTRGQQVTLRCSPKSGHDTVSWYQQALGQGPQFIFQYYEEEERQRGNFPDRFSGHQFPNYSSELNVNALLLGDSALYLCASSLSMNTEAFFGQGTRLTVV.